A single sample gave rise to the 28 T cell receptor beta chains below, sequenced in a study of OX40 agonist ivuxolimab in advanced cancers. The protocol was immunoSEQ multiplex PCR, while the TCRdb copy is restricted to in-frame clones and leaves out a portion. The data hold about 55,000 clones, with about 89% observed a single time. The source material was CD4+ or CD8+ T cells sorted from blood, sampled in a trial of the OX40 agonist ivuxolimab. The source of these receptors is an adult with an advanced solid tumor such as melanoma, head and neck, liver or kidney cancer.

The chain recombines TRBV10-3 with TRBJ2-7; 10 nucleotides line up with TRBD1. The J segment lost 5 bases and the V segment lost 7 bases, leaving 5 bases of the junction unmatched. The germline gives CDR1 ENHRY, CDR2 SYGVKD. The CDR3 runs 13 residues. CDR3 protein: CAIKAGTGDEQYV. DNA for the CDR3: TGTGCCATCAAGGCCGGGACAGGGGACGAGCAGTACGTC.

This chain connects TRBV19 to TRBJ2-2, with a possible D match to TRBD2 (6 bases). V was pared by 6 bases and J by 4 bases, with 21 bases between. Germline values: CDR1 LNHDA, CDR2 SQIVND (reference sequence). CDR3 length: 17 amino acids. CDR3 DNA: TGTGCCAGTAGCTGGTGGCGGGGCGGGGTACCCACCGGGGAGCTGTTTTTT. It specifies CASSWWRGGVPTGELFF.

The chain carries TRBV4-2 and TRBJ1-2; 7 bases are shared with TRBD1. From germline, CDR1 is LGHNA and CDR2 YNFKEQ. V shed 4 bases, J shed 2 bases, and the junction held 13 bases outside the gene matches. This CDR3 contains 17 residues. CDR3 DNA: TGTGCCAGCAGCCCAGAAGTAGGGACAGAAAGAAACTATGGCTACACCTTC. Its translation is CASSPEVGTERNYGYTF.

The chain recombines TRBV11-2 with TRBJ2-1; D is uncertain. Trimming stripped 2 bases from V and 2 bases from J, with 4 bases between. The CDR3 totals 13 residues. Germline values: CDR1 SGHAT, CDR2 FQNNGV. The CDR3 sequence is CASSLTTYNEQFF. CDR3 bases: TGTGCCAGCAGCTTAACAACCTACAATGAGCAGTTCTTC.

V is TRBV10-3 and J is TRBJ2-7; 9 nucleotides align to TRBD2. CDR3 length: 15 amino acids. V trimming: 7 bases; J trimming: 1 base; junction bases outside the gene matches: 8. Germline CDR1 reads ENHRY; CDR2 reads SYGVKD. This CDR3 is CAIKFEAGGSYEQYF. CDR3 coding DNA: TGTGCCATCAAGTTCGAAGCGGGGGGTTCCTACGAGCAGTACTTC.

For the CDR3, the DNA is TGTGCCAGCAGGTTCGGGACTCTGTCGAACAATGAGCAGTTCTTC. It translates to CASRFGTLSNNEQFF. V gene TRBV6-5 combines with J gene TRBJ2-1; possibly TRBD2 for D (6 bases). The CDR3 consists of 15 residues. V lost 6 bases to trimming and J lost 5 bases, with 17 bases between them. Germline V gene data show CDR1 as MNHEY and CDR2 as SVGAGI.

The gene calls are TRBV28 and TRBJ1-3; TRBD1 agrees at 7 bases. Germline CDR1 MDHEN, CDR2 SYDVKM. The V segment lost 6 bases and the J segment 0 bases; nucleotides outside the gene matches: 5. CDR3 size: 15 residues. The CDR3 here is CASREQGPSGNTIYF. As DNA, the CDR3 is TGTGCCAGCAGGGAACAGGGGCCCTCTGGAAACACCATATATTTT.

The J gene is TRBJ2-6, the V gene TRBV7-6, with D possibly being TRBD2 (6 bases). V lost 0 bases and J 10 bases, leaving 13 bases between the germline ends. This CDR3 region has 15 residues. The V gene's germline CDR1 is SGHVS and CDR2 FNYEAQ. CDR3: CASSLAPGSGNVLTF. DNA of the CDR3: TGTGCCAGCAGCTTAGCGCCGGGTAGCGGTAACGTCCTGACTTTC.

The chain is built from TRBV6-5 and TRBJ1-2; D gene unclear. V lost 4 bases, J lost 4 bases, and 13 bases lay in between. The germline V gene encodes CDR1 MNHEY and CDR2 SVGAGI. The CDR3 runs to 14 residues. Here the CDR3 reads CASSSPGPFYGYTF. The CDR3 region has the DNA TGTGCCAGCAGTTCCCCGGGTCCTTTCTATGGCTACACCTTC.

The J gene is TRBJ1-1, the V gene TRBV5-6, with D tentatively TRBD1 (6 bases). The length of the CDR3 is 12 residues. Trimming removed 4 bases at V and 8 bases at J, with 12 bases between. CDR1 and CDR2 from the germline V gene are SGHDT and YYEEEE. CDR3 nucleotide sequence: TGTGCCAGCAGCGATGGACAGACCGAAGCTTTCTTT. Translating it yields CASSDGQTEAFF.

The genes are TRBV27 and TRBJ2-3, with D maybe TRBD2 (6 bases). Trimming left V 0 bases short and J 7 bases short, with 11 bases between. Germline V CDR1 and CDR2: MNHEY, SMNVEV (reference sequence). The CDR3 sequence is 14 residues long. CDR3 in amino acids: CASSLSGTLNTQYF. Written as DNA, the CDR3 is TGTGCCAGCAGTTTATCCGGGACTCTAAATACGCAGTATTTT.

The chain uses TRBV7-9 and TRBJ2-1; D is possibly TRBD2 (6 bases). The CDR3 spans 12 residues. The germline CDR1 and CDR2 sequences are SEHNR and FQNEAQ (reference sequence). The V end lost 7 bases, the J end lost 7 bases, and 11 bases lay between the germline ends. The CDR3 bases are TGTGCCAGCACCCCTGGGAGGAATGAGCAGTTCTTC. As protein: CASTPGRNEQFF. The complete variable domain, with remaining parts taken from reference TRBV7-9 and TRBJ2-1, reads DTGVSQNPRHKITKRGQNVTFRCDPISEHNRLYWYRQTLGQGPEFLTYFQNEAQLEKSRLLSDRFSAERPKGSFSTLEIQRTEQGDSAMYLCASTPGRNEQFFGPGTRLTVL.

The rearrangement links TRBV6-6 to TRBJ1-2, with 7 nucleotides matching TRBD1. This CDR3 is 13 amino acids long. Per the germline V gene, CDR1 is MNHNY and CDR2 is SVGAGI (reference sequence). Unmatched junction bases numbered 4, after V lost 5 bases and J lost 4 bases. The CDR3 nucleotides are TGTGCCAGCAGTAAGGACAGGAGCTATGGCTACACCTTC. Protein sequence: CASSKDRSYGYTF.

The V call is TRBV2, the J call TRBJ2-3, with 7 bases lining up with TRBD1. This CDR3 spans 15 amino acids. J was trimmed by 0 bases and V by 5 bases; bases with no gene match: 5. CDR1 SNHLY and CDR2 FYNNEI come from the germline V gene. In DNA, the CDR3 is TGTGCCAGCAGTATAGGGGGCAGTAGCACAGATACGCAGTATTTT. Encoded protein: CASSIGGSSTDTQYF.

The rearrangement links TRBV28 to TRBJ2-1; D ambiguous. CDR1 and CDR2 (germline): MDHEN, SYDVKM. The V and J ends lost 7 bases and 8 bases respectively, with 18 bases between them. The CDR3 covers 14 residues. This CDR3 reads CASNGIYLGDEQFF. The CDR3 DNA follows: TGTGCCAGCAACGGTATCTACTTGGGCGATGAGCAGTTCTTC. Combining the CDR3 with reference TRBV28 and TRBJ2-1 gives the whole variable domain DVKVTQSSRYLVKRTGEKVFLECVQDMDHENMFWYRQDPGLGLRLIYFSYDVKMKEKGDIPEGYSVSREKKERFSLILESASTNQTSMYLCASNGIYLGDEQFFGPGTRLTVL.

The chain employs TRBV7-6 and TRBJ1-1; maybe TRBD1 (5 bases). This CDR3 has 15 amino acids. Per germline, CDR1 SGHVS and CDR2 FNYEAQ. Trimming pared 5 bases from V and 0 bases from J, leaving 13 bases between. CDR3 coding DNA: TGTGCCAGCAGCCCCCCGAGGGGAATGAACACTGAAGCTTTCTTT. Its translation: CASSPPRGMNTEAFF. Full variable domain (missing parts from reference TRBV7-6 and TRBJ1-1): GAGVSQSPRYKVTKRGQDVALRCDPISGHVSLYWYRQALGQGPEFLTYFNYEAQQDKSGLPNDRFSAERPEGSISTLTIQRTEQRDSAMYRCASSPPRGMNTEAFFGQGTRLTVV.

V is TRBV6-5 and J is TRBJ1-6; D is uncertain. V lost 2 bases, J lost 4 bases, and 12 bases lay in between. The CDR3 is made up of 16 amino acids. Germline assignment: CDR1 MNHEY and CDR2 SVGAGI. The CDR3 loop is CASSYTDQLYNSPLHF. The DNA for the CDR3 is TGTGCCAGCAGTTACACTGATCAACTTTATAATTCACCCCTCCACTTT.

The V and J genes are TRBV13 and TRBJ2-7; the match to TRBD2 covers 8 bases. Germline loops: CDR1 PRHDT, CDR2 FYEKMQ (reference sequence). Trimming removed 3 bases from V and 4 bases from J; junction bases left unmatched: 2. The CDR3 is made up of 13 amino acids. In DNA form, the CDR3 reads TGTGCCAGCAGCTTTGGACTAGCTTACGAGCAGTACTTC. This translates into CASSFGLAYEQYF.

This clone was picked up many times. The chain couples TRBV6-4 to TRBJ2-3, with D unresolved. The germline gives CDR1 MRHNA, CDR2 SNTAGT. CDR3 length: 13 amino acids. Trimming took 0 bases from V and 4 from J, leaving 5 bases between them. CDR3 residues: CASSDSGSDTQYF. The CDR3 nucleotides are TGTGCCAGCAGTGACTCGGGGTCAGATACGCAGTATTTT.

This sequence joins TRBV10-3 and TRBJ1-4, with a weak D call TRBD1 (5 bases). V lost 2 bases to trimming and J lost 7 bases, with 11 bases between them. The CDR3 is 14 amino acids. Germline V gives CDR1 ENHRY, CDR2 SYGVKD. CDR3 amino acids: CAISEGGGSEKLFF. In DNA form, the CDR3 reads TGTGCCATCAGTGAGGGGGGAGGCAGTGAAAAACTGTTTTTT.

This clone was counted once. The CDR3 loop is CASNDDSREFNYGYTF. The CDR3 DNA follows: TGTGCCAGCAACGACGACAGCAGGGAATTTAACTATGGCTACACCTTC. The rearrangement links TRBV2 to TRBJ1-2, with D possibly TRBD1 on 5 matching bases. V shed 7 bases and J shed 1 base, with 19 bases lying between them. From germline, CDR1 is SNHLY and CDR2 FYNNEI. CDR3 size: 16 residues.

The rearrangement uses TRBV5-1 and TRBJ2-7; D gene uncertain. The CDR3 has 14 amino acids. The germline V and J ends were trimmed by 0 bases and 0 bases, with 7 bases remaining between them. Germline V lookup: CDR1 SGHRS, CDR2 YFSETQ. CDR3 coding DNA: TGCGCCAGCAGCTTGGAGCCCAGCTCCTACGAGCAGTACGTC. Translation: CASSLEPSSYEQYV.

This clone has more than one count but fewer than ten. This chain links TRBV28 with TRBJ2-1, with D possibly being TRBD2 (5 bases). Germline-derived CDR1 and CDR2 are MDHEN and SYDVKM. V gave up 5 bases and J gave up 6 bases, with 11 bases separating them. The CDR3 has 13 residues. CDR3 in amino acids: CASSPGLPNEQFF. Written as DNA, the CDR3 is TGTGCCAGCAGTCCCGGACTCCCCAATGAGCAGTTCTTC.

The genes are TRBV19 and TRBJ2-2; D is unclear. The germline CDR1 and CDR2 sequences are LNHDA and SQIVND (reference sequence). Trimming took off 6 bases at V and 3 bases at J, with 2 bases between the two ends. The CDR3 totals 11 residues. Written as DNA, the CDR3 is TGTGCCAGTAGAGACACCGGGGAGCTGTTTTTT. It encodes CASRDTGELFF.

This chain connects TRBV9 to TRBJ1-5; D is possibly TRBD1 (5 bases). The CDR3 is made up of 15 amino acids. The V gene lost 4 bases and the J gene lost 5 bases, with 16 bases spanning the gap. Germline-derived CDR1 and CDR2 are SGDLS and YYNGEE. The CDR3 here is CASSSRGTGDQPQHF. DNA for the CDR3: TGTGCCAGCAGCTCCCGCGGGACGGGAGATCAGCCCCAGCATTTT.

The chain carries TRBV4-2 and TRBJ2-4; D unclear. The CDR3 sequence is 17 residues long. Germline V gene lookup returns CDR1 LGHNA and CDR2 YNFKEQ. Trimming pared 0 bases from V and 1 base from J, leaving 13 bases between. The CDR3 loop reads CASSQDSLSLAKNIQYF. The CDR3 nucleotides read TGTGCCAGCAGCCAAGATTCGTTAAGTTTGGCCAAAAACATTCAGTACTTC.

The chain links TRBV5-1 to TRBJ2-2; D remains unclear. The CDR3 is 13 residues long. The V gene's germline CDR1 is SGHRS and CDR2 YFSETQ. The germline V and J ends were trimmed by 5 bases and 3 bases, with 8 bases remaining between them. The CDR3 region has the DNA TGCGCCAGCAGATGGGTCGACACCGGGGAGCTGTTTTTT. Its protein product is CASRWVDTGELFF.

The chain carries TRBV27 and TRBJ1-5, with D unclear. Germline loops: CDR1 MNHEY, CDR2 SMNVEV (reference sequence). V was cut by 0 bases and J by 2 bases, with 2 bases left in between. The CDR3 consists of 13 residues. The DNA of the CDR3 is TGTGCCAGCAGTTTATCCCGCAATCAGCCCCAGCATTTT. Residues: CASSLSRNQPQHF.